Listed below are T cell receptor beta chains from one sample, sequenced in a study of radiotherapy plus CTLA-4 blockade in lung cancer. Sequenced by immunoSEQ multiplex PCR; TCRdb stores in-frame clones only, minus some. Among approximately 76,000 clones listed, 60% to 85% were seen once. The specimen was peripheral blood, collected from a patient treated with radiotherapy plus ipilimumab. The source is a human donor with non-small cell lung cancer who had a partial response to radiotherapy plus ipilimumab. Some clones in this sample may be carry-over from other donors' samples. CDR3s include the opening cysteine and the closing phenylalanine or tryptophan. The D gene is left open where the match is weak.

V: TRBV29-1; D: TRBD1; J: TRBJ2-7; CDR3: CSVSAPGQGTYEQYF
V: TRBV5-1; D: TRBD1; J: TRBJ1-1; CDR3: CASSVQPGTDTEAFF
V: TRBV4-2; D: NA; J: TRBJ2-2; CDR3: CASSQDRRMDTGELFF
V: TRBV7-2; D: NA; J: TRBJ2-7; CDR3: CASSRDYYEQYF
V: TRBV4-3; D: NA; J: TRBJ1-2; CDR3: CASSQDRGPYGYTF
V: TRBV6-5; D: TRBD2; J: TRBJ2-1; CDR3: CASRRLAGQYNEQFF
V: TRBV5-6; D: NA; J: TRBJ2-5; CDR3: CASSFGQGGETQYF
V: TRBV6-6; D: TRBD1; J: TRBJ2-5; CDR3: CASSYPTGGRETQYF
V: TRBV6-1; D: TRBD1; J: TRBJ1-2; CDR3: CASSLGTGVDYGYTF
V: TRBV7-9; D: NA; J: TRBJ1-3; CDR3: CASRSRRGNTIYF